This T cell receptor beta chain came from a study of CD8 T cells in Susac syndrome. RNA totalling about 0.45 to 1 ug underwent reverse transcription with random hexamers. Each CDR3 protein is one row after TCRdb ran MiXCR on the immunoSEQ multiplex PCR reads. In the table there are about 300,000 distinct CDR3 sequences, roughly 90% of which are singletons. The V and J ends lost 7 bases and 6 bases respectively, with 19 bases between them. The CDR3 contains 14 residues. The chain uses TRBV12-3 or TRBV12-4 and TRBJ2-7, with D perhaps matching TRBD1 (7 bases). Sequencing was done on a sample of CD8+ T cells from PBMCs. The TCR comes from a human donor with multiple sclerosis. The chain's CDR3 is CASNSINQGGEQYF. The CDR3 DNA reads as TGTGCCAGCAATTCAATTAACCAGGGGGGCGAGCAGTACTTC.